Presented here are 23 T cell receptor beta chains from one specimen sequenced in a study of T cell responses to AZD1222 COVID-19 vaccine. Produced via immunoSEQ multiplex PCR; TCRdb's table is partial and in-frame only. Of around 100,000 clones listed, about 80% are singletons. The source was peripheral blood, collected on day 0 of AZD1222 vaccination. Receptors were obtained from an adult in good health.

This clone showed up just once. J is TRBJ2-7 and V is TRBV11-2; tentatively, D is TRBD1 (5 bases). The length of the CDR3 is 14 residues. V was shortened by 6 bases and J by 0 bases, with 12 bases between the two germline ends. The germline gives CDR1 SGHAT, CDR2 FQNNGV. The CDR3: CASRDYRSSYEQYF. The CDR3 region has the DNA TGTGCCAGCAGGGATTACAGGAGCTCCTACGAGCAGTACTTC.

The rearrangement uses TRBV4-1 and TRBJ1-5; D is unclear. Trimming pared 1 base from V and 4 bases from J, leaving 5 bases between. The germline gives CDR1 MGHRA, CDR2 YSYEKL. The CDR3 runs 13 residues. The CDR3 protein is CASSQGMNQPQHF. CDR3 bases: TGCGCCAGCAGCCAAGGGATGAATCAGCCCCAGCATTTT.

This clone was seen a few times. This chain joins TRBV21-1 and TRBJ1-5. TRBV21-1 is designated a pseudogene. This CDR3 is 14 amino acids long. This CDR3 reads CASSKRGENQPQHF. The CDR3 coding sequence is TGTGCCAGCAGCAAAAGGGGGGAAAATCAGCCCCAGCATTTT.

The chain is built from TRBV7-3 and TRBJ2-6; no definite D call. Per the germline V gene, CDR1 is SGHTA and CDR2 is FQGTGA. The CDR3 covers 16 residues. Trimming took 0 bases from V and 4 from J, leaving 10 bases between them. The CDR3 protein is CASSLTAVRGANVLTF. In nucleotides, the CDR3 is TGTGCCAGCAGCTTAACGGCGGTACGCGGGGCCAACGTCCTGACTTTC.

The V gene is TRBV28, the J gene TRBJ2-7; 9 nucleotides align to TRBD1. The CDR3 is made up of 14 amino acids. Germline V gene sequence: CDR1 MDHEN, CDR2 SYDVKM. The ends lost 6 bases at V and 2 bases at J; junction bases unmatched: 5. The CDR3 bases are TGTGCCAGCAGGACCGGACAGGGGCCCTACGAGCAGTACTTC. It codes for CASRTGQGPYEQYF. Based on the CDR3 plus reference TRBV28 and TRBJ2-7, the full variable domain is DVKVTQSSRYLVKRTGEKVFLECVQDMDHENMFWYRQDPGLGLRLIYFSYDVKMKEKGDIPEGYSVSREKKERFSLILESASTNQTSMYLCASRTGQGPYEQYFGPGTRLTVT.

The chain couples TRBV12-3 or TRBV12-4 to TRBJ1-2; D gene unclear. The germline V and J ends were trimmed by 2 bases and 4 bases, with 2 bases remaining between them. The CDR3 sequence is 11 residues long. DNA for the CDR3: TGTGCCAGCAGTTTAACCTATGGCTACACCTTC. Its protein is CASSLTYGYTF.

This chain connects TRBV3-1 (or the pseudogene TRBV3-2) to TRBJ1-1; D is ambiguous. Germline lookup yields CDR1 LGHDT and CDR2 YNNKEL (reference sequence). Trimming pared 4 bases from V and 1 base from J, leaving 7 bases between. The CDR3 contains 13 residues. In DNA, the CDR3 is TGTGCCAGCAGCCTTGGAGGGAACACTGAAGCTTTCTTT. Amino acid sequence: CASSLGGNTEAFF.

V usage is TRBV28 and J usage is TRBJ2-7; D unresolved. V was trimmed by 3 bases and J by 2 bases, leaving 8 bases between them. Germline loops: CDR1 MDHEN, CDR2 SYDVKM. There are 13 residues in the CDR3. DNA for the CDR3: TGTGCCAGCAGTTTTCCTAACACCTACGAGCAGTACTTC. It specifies CASSFPNTYEQYF.

This clone was detected only once. This sample includes further DNA sequences coding for the same CDR3. CDR3 protein: CASSLGATNEKLFF. The CDR3 DNA is TGTGCCAGCAGTCTGGGGGCAACTAATGAAAAACTGTTTTTT. The chain recombines TRBV6-5 with TRBJ1-4, with D perhaps TRBD1 (5 bases). The CDR3 spans 14 residues. Germline loops: CDR1 MNHEY, CDR2 SVGAGI. V lost 5 bases to trimming and J lost 0 bases, with 7 bases between them.

This rearrangement joins TRBV7-2 to TRBJ2-7; D may be TRBD1 (5 bases). Germline loops: CDR1 SGHTA, CDR2 FQGNSA. CDR3 length equals 16 residues. V was pared by 4 bases and J by 3 bases, with 19 bases between. The CDR3 DNA sequence: TGTGCCAGCAGCTCCCCCGGCGGCAGGGTGAACTACGAGCAGTACTTC. Protein sequence: CASSSPGGRVNYEQYF.

This clone was counted a single time. The chain combines TRBV19 with TRBJ1-6; 8 nucleotides align to TRBD1. V lost 3 bases to trimming and J lost 9 bases; unmatched junction nucleotides: 4. This CDR3 comprises 14 residues. Germline loops: CDR1 LNHDA, CDR2 SQIVND (reference sequence). The CDR3 spells CASSIQGASSPLHF. In nucleotides, the CDR3 is TGTGCCAGTAGTATCCAGGGGGCTAGTTCACCCCTCCACTTT. The full variable domain, its missing parts supplied by reference TRBV19 and TRBJ1-6, is DGGITQSPKYLFRKEGQNVTLSCEQNLNHDAMYWYRQDPGQGLRLIYYSQIVNDFQKGDIAEGYSVSREKKESFPLTVTSAQKNPTAFYLCASSIQGASSPLHFGNGTRLTVT.

The chain carries TRBV19 and TRBJ2-1; 8 bases align to TRBD2. This CDR3 has 16 residues. The trim removed 8 bases at V and 8 bases at J, leaving 17 bases unmatched. CDR1 LNHDA and CDR2 SQIVND come from the germline V gene (reference sequence). The CDR3 here is CASGRRLAGRTYEQFF. The CDR3 DNA reads TGTGCCAGTGGGCGCAGGCTAGCGGGCAGAACTTATGAGCAGTTCTTC.

The chain uses TRBV5-1 and TRBJ2-2, with unresolved D. Germline V gene lookup returns CDR1 SGHRS and CDR2 YFSETQ. The CDR3 sequence is 15 residues long. The ends were cut back, 1 base at V and 6 bases at J, with 13 bases in the middle. The DNA of the CDR3 is TGCGCCAGCAGCTTGTCGGCTGCCTTTCCCGGGGAGCTGTTTTTT. Protein: CASSLSAAFPGELFF.

This chain connects TRBV3-1 (or the pseudogene TRBV3-2) to TRBJ1-2; perhaps TRBD1 as D (5 bases). The germline V and J ends were trimmed by 4 bases and 4 bases, with 13 bases remaining between them. CDR3 length: 14 amino acids. Per germline, CDR1 LGHDT and CDR2 YNNKEL (reference sequence). This CDR3 reads CASSLLTGAYGYTF. The CDR3 bases are TGTGCCAGCAGCCTGTTAACAGGAGCCTATGGCTACACCTTC.

A single count supports this clone. The gene calls are TRBV5-5 and TRBJ1-4, with 10 bases fitting TRBD1. This CDR3 contains 14 residues. Germline V gene sequence: CDR1 SGHKS, CDR2 YYEKEE (reference sequence). Trimming took 3 bases from V and 7 from J; bases not matched to a gene: 3. The DNA for the CDR3 is TGTGCCAGCAGCTCGACAGGGGGCACTGAAAAACTGTTTTTT. This gives the protein CASSSTGGTEKLFF.

The chain joins TRBV27 to TRBJ2-7; TRBD2 matches 13 bases. V lost 5 bases, J lost 0 bases, and 7 bases stayed unmatched. The germline gives CDR1 MNHEY, CDR2 SMNVEV (reference sequence). The CDR3 has 17 residues. The CDR3 protein is CASSPRLAGGFSYEQYF. The DNA for the CDR3 is TGTGCCAGCAGTCCCCGACTAGCGGGAGGATTCTCCTACGAGCAGTACTTC.

The V and J genes are TRBV7-2 and TRBJ2-2; D not certain. Germline CDR1 reads SGHTA; CDR2 reads FQGNSA. The ends were cut back, 6 bases at V and 1 base at J, with 9 bases in the middle. CDR3 length: 14 amino acids. The CDR3, as DNA: TGTGCCAGCAGACCAGGACGGAACACCGGGGAGCTGTTTTTT. Amino acid sequence: CASRPGRNTGELFF.

The chain is built from TRBV10-3 and TRBJ2-7; possibly TRBD2 for D (5 bases). Trimming left V 6 bases short and J 6 bases short, with 12 bases between. The V gene's germline CDR1 is ENHRY and CDR2 SYGVKD. This CDR3 has 12 residues. The CDR3: CAISPLATEQYF. CDR3 nucleotides: TGTGCCATCAGCCCCCTAGCAACCGAGCAGTACTTC.

This chain uses TRBV7-9 with TRBJ2-3; TRBD1 matches 10 bases. The CDR3 is 15 residues long. Germline V gene lookup returns CDR1 SEHNR and CDR2 FQNEAQ (reference sequence). Trimming at V came to 6 bases and at J to 2 bases, leaving 5 bases not matched to a gene. CDR3 sequence: CASSLGTGVTDTQYF. As DNA, the CDR3 is TGTGCCAGCAGTCTAGGGACAGGGGTCACAGATACGCAGTATTTT.

The chain links TRBV7-9 to TRBJ2-5; D not resolved. The germline V gene has CDR1 SEHNR and CDR2 FQNEAQ (reference sequence). V was cut by 5 bases and J by 2 bases, with 15 bases left in between. The length of the CDR3 is 15 residues. The CDR3 DNA sequence: TGTGCCAGCAGCCCCTTAGGTTGGGCGCAAGAGACCCAGTACTTC. Translation: CASSPLGWAQETQYF.

This rearrangement joins TRBV5-1 to TRBJ1-3; maybe TRBD1 (5 bases). V shed 0 bases and J shed 5 bases, with 6 bases lying between them. Germline values: CDR1 SGHRS, CDR2 YFSETQ. CDR3 size: 13 residues. The CDR3 sequence is CASSLGQRNTIYF. CDR3 DNA sequence: TGCGCCAGCAGCTTGGGACAGAGAAACACCATATATTTT.

V usage is TRBV6-2 or TRBV6-3 and J usage is TRBJ2-7; 8 nucleotides align to TRBD1. This CDR3 is 16 amino acids long. In germline, CDR1 is MNHEY, CDR2 SVGEGT. V shed 2 bases and J 2 bases; nucleotides not matched to a gene: 8. CDR3 DNA sequence: TGTGCCAGCAGTTACGGGCCCCAGGGGGCTGCCTACGAGCAGTACTTC. It encodes CASSYGPQGAAYEQYF.

The chain carries TRBV28 and TRBJ1-3; D call uncertain. V was cut by 7 bases and J by 0 bases, with 13 bases left in between. The germline CDR1 and CDR2 sequences are MDHEN and SYDVKM. The CDR3 has 15 residues. CDR3 nucleotides: TGTGCCAGCATTGACTCTTTCAGCTCTGGAAACACCATATATTTT. Its protein is CASIDSFSSGNTIYF.